These 28 T cell receptor beta chains came from one sample sequenced in a study of T cells after yellow fever vaccination. TCRdb reanalysed the 5' RACE reads using MiXCR and keeps one entry per CDR3 protein. The table shows 200,000 to 250,000 distinct CDR3 sequences, with under 3.5% occurring only once. Sequencing was performed on CD4+ T cells sorted from PBMCs, taken 10 days after the yellow fever booster vaccination. These receptors came from a man aged 18-30 years who received the YFV17D yellow fever vaccine.

This clonotype appeared a few times. The V and J genes are TRBV3-1 and TRBJ2-7; 13 bases align to TRBD2. The CDR3 loop spans 17 amino acids. Trimming at V came to 4 bases and at J to 4 bases, leaving 10 bases not matched to a gene. In germline, CDR1 is LGHDT, CDR2 YNNKEL (reference sequence). CDR3: CASSPRTSGRTRYEQYF. CDR3 bases: TGTGCCAGCAGCCCCCGGACTAGCGGGAGAACTAGGTACGAGCAGTACTTC.

The sample holds many counts of this clonotype. The rearrangement links TRBV12-5 to TRBJ2-1; TRBD2 might be the D (6 bases). CDR1 is LGHNT and CDR2 is FRNRAP in the germline V gene. Trimming stripped 6 bases from V and 0 bases from J, with 21 bases between. The CDR3 has 18 residues. The CDR3 nucleotides read TGTGCTAGTGGCCCGCCCCGGGGGAAGGGGTTCTCCTACAATGAGCAGTTCTTC. This sequence encodes CASGPPRGKGFSYNEQFF.

This clonotype was detected many times. The chain joins TRBV10-3 to TRBJ2-7; D is unclear. CDR1 and CDR2 from the germline V gene are ENHRY and SYGVKD. The CDR3 length is 14 residues. V lost 1 base and J lost 2, with 9 bases in between. CDR3 amino acids: CAISEFGGTYEQYF. DNA of the CDR3: TGTGCCATCAGTGAGTTCGGCGGAACCTACGAGCAGTACTTC.

V gene TRBV12-3 or TRBV12-4 combines with J gene TRBJ2-1; a possible D gene is TRBD1 (6 bases). This CDR3 has 16 amino acids. The V and J ends lost 5 bases and 3 bases respectively, with 17 bases between them. This CDR3 is CASSLTPGGYYNEQFF. The CDR3 DNA follows: TGTGCCAGCAGTCTTACGCCTGGGGGCTACTACAATGAGCAGTTCTTC.

This clonotype was detected only a few times. This chain joins TRBV12-3 or TRBV12-4 and TRBJ2-1; TRBD2 agrees at 10 bases. CDR3 length: 14 residues. The ends lost 10 bases at V and 0 bases at J; junction bases unmatched: 3. The CDR3 region is CATLAGDSYNEQFF. The CDR3 DNA follows: TGTGCCACCCTAGCGGGGGACTCCTACAATGAGCAGTTCTTC.

This clonotype has only a few counts. The chain is built from TRBV2 and TRBJ1-4, with 7 positions matching TRBD1. CDR1 is SNHLY and CDR2 is FYNNEI in the germline V gene. The trim removed 10 bases at V and 6 bases at J, leaving 14 bases unmatched. CDR3 size: 15 residues. CDR3 sequence (DNA): TGTGCCACGAGCAATTCACAGGGGATAGATGAAAAACTGTTTTTT. Its translation is CATSNSQGIDEKLFF.

This clonotype was seen at least ten times. This chain uses TRBV12-3 or TRBV12-4 with TRBJ2-2; no reliable D call. V shed 2 bases and J shed 3 bases, with 4 bases lying between them. The CDR3 has 13 residues. In nucleotides, the CDR3 is TGTGCCAGCAGTTTATGGGACACCGGGGAGCTGTTTTTT. Translation gives CASSLWDTGELFF.

This clonotype was observed at least ten times. V and J are TRBV6-5 and TRBJ1-6; D ambiguous. This CDR3 has 16 amino acids. In germline, CDR1 is MNHEY, CDR2 SVGAGI. V dropped 4 bases and J dropped 0 bases, with 10 bases sitting between them. The CDR3 nucleotides are TGTGCCAGCAGTTCAGAAGCTTCCTCCTATAATTCACCCCTCCACTTT. It specifies CASSSEASSYNSPLHF.

In this sample, this clonotype turned up a few times. This rearrangement joins TRBV12-3 or TRBV12-4 to TRBJ2-4; TRBD2 is a possible D gene (5 bases). V gave up 3 bases and J gave up 2 bases, with 14 bases separating them. This CDR3 comprises 16 residues. DNA of the CDR3: TGTGCCAGCAGTTTTGAGGGTTTGAGGACCAAAAACATTCAGTACTTC. Its protein product is CASSFEGLRTKNIQYF.

This clonotype was observed at least ten times. The V call is TRBV4-3, the J call TRBJ2-4; D unclear. CDR1 and CDR2 from the germline V gene are LGHNA and YSLEER. V lost 0 bases to trimming and J lost 6 bases, with 12 bases between them. The CDR3 has 15 residues. This chain's CDR3 is CASSQDRAGPNIQYF. CDR3 in DNA: TGCGCCAGCAGCCAAGATCGGGCAGGCCCAAACATTCAGTACTTC.

This clonotype was seen a handful of times. The chain carries TRBV4-3 and TRBJ2-7, with 11 bases matching TRBD1. Losses at the gene ends were 0 bases for V and 4 bases for J; bases not matched to a gene: 2. In germline, CDR1 is LGHNA, CDR2 YSLEER. This CDR3 region has 15 residues. The CDR3 DNA follows: TGCGCCAGCAGCCAAGATCGGGACAGGGGGTACGAGCAGTACTTC. Translated, it gives CASSQDRDRGYEQYF.

The chain joins TRBV28 to TRBJ2-6; D is ambiguous. Germline CDR1 MDHEN, CDR2 SYDVKM. The CDR3 totals 17 residues. The germline V and J ends were trimmed by 6 bases and 0 bases, with 15 bases remaining between them. The CDR3 protein is CASRSTDGPSGANVLTF. CDR3 DNA sequence: TGTGCCAGCAGGTCGACGGACGGACCCTCTGGGGCCAACGTCCTGACTTTC.

Ten or more counts support this clonotype. V gene TRBV3-1 combines with J gene TRBJ2-7; TRBD1 matches 11 bases. The trim removed 4 bases at V and 10 bases at J, leaving 6 bases unmatched. Germline assignment: CDR1 LGHDT and CDR2 YNNKEL (reference sequence). CDR3 length: 13 amino acids. CDR3 sequence reads: CASSLGQGAEQYF. The CDR3 nucleotides are TGTGCCAGCAGCCTTGGACAGGGGGCTGAACAGTACTTC.

This clonotype appeared many times. The chain carries TRBV5-6 and TRBJ1-1; D might be TRBD1 (6 bases). Trimming stripped 4 bases from V and 5 bases from J, with 12 bases between. In germline, CDR1 is SGHDT, CDR2 YYEEEE. The CDR3 has 13 residues. CDR3 coding DNA: TGTGCCAGCAGCACTCAGGGGAGGACTGAAGCTTTCTTT. Translating gives CASSTQGRTEAFF.

The V and J genes are TRBV7-2 and TRBJ1-4; the D gene is possibly TRBD1 (5 bases). CDR3 size: 16 residues. V lost 1 base and J lost 7, with 16 bases in between. CDR1 SGHTA and CDR2 FQGNSA come from the germline V gene. The CDR3 region is CASSLGGYGGVEKLFF. DNA for the CDR3: TGTGCCAGCAGCTTAGGTGGTTACGGGGGTGTTGAAAAACTGTTTTTT.

This clonotype was counted many times. The chain combines TRBV2 with TRBJ2-5, with 9 bases that match TRBD2. The J segment lost 2 bases and the V segment lost 4 bases, leaving 5 bases of the junction unmatched. Germline V lookup: CDR1 SNHLY, CDR2 FYNNEI. This CDR3 is 15 amino acids long. CDR3 region: CASSGGSGGQETQYF. The CDR3 DNA sequence: TGTGCCAGCAGTGGGGGTAGCGGGGGACAAGAGACCCAGTACTTC. Combining the CDR3 with reference TRBV2 and TRBJ2-5 gives the whole variable domain EPEVTQTPSHQVTQMGQEVILRCVPISNHLYFYWYRQILGQKVEFLVSFYNNEISEKSEIFDDQFSVERPDGSNFTLKIRSTKLEDSAMYFCASSGGSGGQETQYFGPGTRLLVL.

This clonotype has more than one count but fewer than ten. The chain joins TRBV5-1 to TRBJ2-3; TRBD2 agrees at 7 bases. The V gene's germline CDR1 is SGHRS and CDR2 YFSETQ. The CDR3 sequence is 13 residues long. Losses at the gene ends were 6 bases for V and 2 bases for J; bases not matched to a gene: 3. CDR3 nucleotides: TGCGCCAGCAACGCGGGGGACACAGATACGCAGTATTTT. Its translation is CASNAGDTDTQYF.

This clonotype was recorded a few times. This chain connects TRBV9 to TRBJ2-5; D may correspond to TRBD1 or TRBD2 (6 bases each). There are 14 residues in the CDR3. Germline lookup yields CDR1 SGDLS and CDR2 YYNGEE. V was cut by 3 bases and J by 5 bases, with 14 bases left in between. CDR3 bases: TGTGCCAGCAGCGGTTGGGGGGCCCGGGAGACCCAGTACTTC. As protein: CASSGWGARETQYF.

This clonotype was recorded a few times. V and J are TRBV5-1 and TRBJ1-6; 8 bases map to TRBD1. J gave up 5 bases and V 2 bases, and 6 bases lay outside the gene matches. The CDR3 totals 16 residues. Germline V CDR1 and CDR2: SGHRS, YFSETQ. The CDR3 DNA is TGCGCCAGCAGCTTACTCCCGGGACAGGATAATTCACCCCTCCACTTT. Translated, it gives CASSLLPGQDNSPLHF.

In its sample, this clonotype was seen a few times. This chain uses TRBV5-1 with TRBJ2-1; a possible D gene is TRBD2 (6 bases). V shed 3 bases and J shed 6 bases, with 10 bases lying between them. Germline-derived CDR1 and CDR2 are SGHRS and YFSETQ. There are 13 residues in the CDR3. CDR3 residues: CASSSGLSNEQFF. The CDR3 nucleotides read TGCGCCAGCAGCTCGGGACTCAGCAATGAGCAGTTCTTC.

On this clonotype: At one of its ends the junction is not consistent with the germline gene, which may arise from a read error. This chain connects TRBV13 to TRBJ2-3, with TRBD1 identical over 9 bases. This CDR3 has 15 amino acids. Germline V gene data show CDR1 as PRHDT and CDR2 as FYEKMQ (reference sequence). The CDR3 DNA follows: TGTGCCAGCTGCTTATACAGGGGGCGAACAGATACGCAGTATTTT. Protein product: CASCLYRGRTDTQYF.

The chain couples TRBV5-1 to TRBJ1-4, with D possibly being TRBD1 (6 bases). Trimming took off 4 bases at V and 5 bases at J, with 18 bases between the two ends. From germline, CDR1 is SGHRS and CDR2 YFSETQ. The CDR3 spans 16 residues. This CDR3 reads CASSPQDSQGNEKLFF. The CDR3 DNA reads as TGCGCCAGCAGCCCCCAGGACAGTCAGGGGAATGAAAAACTGTTTTTT.

CDR3 region: CASSPGLAGETQYF. CDR3 DNA sequence: TGTGCCAGCAGCCCCGGACTAGCAGGAGAGACCCAGTACTTC. This chain joins TRBV11-2 and TRBJ2-5, with 8 bases that match TRBD2. The length of the CDR3 is 14 residues. Germline V gene lookup returns CDR1 SGHAT and CDR2 FQNNGV. The V segment lost 5 bases and the J segment 4 bases; nucleotides outside the gene matches: 6.

This clonotype was seen at least ten times. V is TRBV7-9 and J is TRBJ1-5, with 7 bases that match TRBD1. V shed 5 bases, J shed 1 base, and the junction held 5 bases outside the gene matches. The germline V gene has CDR1 SEHNR and CDR2 FQNEAQ (reference sequence). The CDR3 is 15 amino acids. The CDR3 sequence: CASSTGTASNQPQHF. Here the CDR3 DNA reads TGTGCCAGCAGCACAGGGACAGCGAGCAATCAGCCCCAGCATTTT.

This clonotype was observed at least ten times. This CDR3 reads CASSSRDYYEQYF. CDR3 DNA sequence: TGTGCCAGCAGCTCGAGAGATTACTACGAGCAGTACTTC. V gene TRBV6-2 or TRBV6-3 combines with J gene TRBJ2-7; D gene unclear. Germline lookup yields CDR1 MNHEY and CDR2 SVGEGT. This CDR3 is 13 amino acids long. Trimming shortened V by 6 bases and J by 3 bases, and 12 bases separated the two germline ends.

This clonotype was found many times. The V and J genes are TRBV5-1 and TRBJ1-1; perhaps TRBD1 as D (6 bases). The CDR3 contains 12 residues. CDR1 is SGHRS, CDR2 YFSETQ, per germline. V lost 7 bases, J lost 2 bases, and 9 bases lay in between. CDR3 DNA: TGCGCCAGCGTGGGACAAAACACTGAAGCTTTCTTT. Translation: CASVGQNTEAFF.

The chain uses TRBV11-3 and TRBJ2-1, with 7 bases aligning to TRBD2. The germline gives CDR1 SGHNT, CDR2 YENEEA. The length of the CDR3 is 13 residues. Trimming took 5 bases from V and 7 from J; bases not matched to a gene: 5. As DNA, the CDR3 is TGTGCCAGCAGCCGGGGGGAGTTGAATGAGCAGTTCTTC. Translated, it gives CASSRGELNEQFF. Full variable domain (missing parts from reference TRBV11-3 and TRBJ2-1): EAGVVQSPRYKIIEKKQPVAFWCNPISGHNTLYWYLQNLGQGPELLIRYENEEAVDDSQLPKDRFSAERLKGVDSTLKIQPAELGDSAVYLCASSRGELNEQFFGPGTRLTVL.

This clonotype turned up a few times. The chain is built from TRBV12-3 or TRBV12-4 and TRBJ1-2; D is perhaps TRBD1 (5 bases). The CDR3 length is 14 residues. The V end lost 3 bases, the J end lost 4 bases, and 12 bases lay between the germline ends. CDR3: CASSFQGNPYGYTF. The DNA of the CDR3 is TGTGCCAGCAGTTTTCAGGGCAATCCCTATGGCTACACCTTC.